This entry features one TCR beta chain sequence. Its antigen is not yet known. Base qualities were left out, and no much larger clone turns up one base away. According to the study, the label for this sample's time point signals: baseline before first vaccination. Vaccinee samples came from UK trials COV001 and COV002, including a single-blind randomized controlled phase 2/3 trial of AZD1222 (ChAdOx1 nCoV-19) in healthy adults. For TCRbeta chain sequencing, PBMC samples were collected from trial participants at day 0 and at day 28 after the second dose. The CDR3 regions of human TCRbeta chains were analyzed by immunosequencing. Processing in the source paper ran as follows. Repertoire TCRs were matched against a reference library of SARS-CoV-2-specific TCRs generated with the MIRA antigen-specificity platform. Breadth meant the fraction of unique TCRs that were SARS-CoV-2-associated, whereas depth meant the fraction of total T cells that were SARS-CoV-2-associated. Using the MIRA data, every spike-specific TCR was mapped to the spike region that the TCR reacted to and assigned to either a CD4 or a CD8 class. Log10-transformed breadth and depth values were compared by one-way ANOVA with Sidak's multiple comparisons tests. TCRdb provides this immuneACCESS table in a form limited to in-frame rearrangements. Some clones are lacking; in checked studies, under half of them reflect an unresolved V gene, and why the rest are absent is not known. That table is the source of V, J and clone size, and D and trimming were worked out from the DNA. Here the sample has 130,000 or so clones; over 75% occur a single time. Under 25% of the sample is in the top ten clones.

The data were obtained in a study of T cell responses to AZD1222 COVID-19 vaccine (dated by TCRdb to the early 2020s). Study-wide context: Because spike-specific TCR depth and breadth did not differ between the two schedules, AZD1222 recipients who got a second dose at roughly 4 weeks were pooled with those who got a second dose at roughly 12 weeks. TCR sequencing covered 233 trial participants: roughly 200 given two doses of AZD1222 and approximately 26 given two doses of MenACWY control vaccine. Enrollment into the trials was organized by age into subgroups of 18-55, 56-69 and 70-plus years, and those subgroups contained 148, 28 and 57 TCR-sequenced participants, respectively.

Broad study findings and their caveats: Epitopes outside the regions mutated in the B.1.351 and B.1.1.7 variants were reportedly recognized by nearly half of the unique spike-specific TCRs. Conclusions about previously exposed vaccinees were limited because only six AZD1222 recipients were SARS-CoV-2 seropositive at baseline. Participants were mostly white British, with more females than males. The authors suggested clonal diversity may have been underestimated. No day 14 peak-response samples were available, so repertoires were characterized only after the peak T cell response. The 56-69-year group was small, and its depth increase did not reach significance, likely because of low power. Spike-specific TCR breadth and depth rose significantly after two AZD1222 doses compared with day 0 and with MenACWY recipients. The whole spike protein was spanned by vaccine-associated CD4 TCRs, and dominant responses were seen in regions 160-218 and 743-854.

Relative to germline, V is 1 base shorter and J is 4 bases shorter, with 13 bases between their ends. From cysteine to phenylalanine, the CDR3 is 15 amino acids long. The sequence is cut down to CDR3 DNA, 45 bases in frame from base 1. CDR1 is given as SEHNR and CDR2 as FQNEAQ, both from the germline V gene (reference sequence). The sample in question was peripheral blood, obtained on day 0 of AZD1222 vaccination. The sequence came from an adult in good health. The V gene is TRBV7-9 and the J gene is TRBJ1-2; the D gene identity is not certain. The CDR3 region reads CASSLVTTETYGYTF. The nucleotides are TGTGCCAGCAGCTTAGTAACCACAGAAACCTATGGCTACACCTTC.